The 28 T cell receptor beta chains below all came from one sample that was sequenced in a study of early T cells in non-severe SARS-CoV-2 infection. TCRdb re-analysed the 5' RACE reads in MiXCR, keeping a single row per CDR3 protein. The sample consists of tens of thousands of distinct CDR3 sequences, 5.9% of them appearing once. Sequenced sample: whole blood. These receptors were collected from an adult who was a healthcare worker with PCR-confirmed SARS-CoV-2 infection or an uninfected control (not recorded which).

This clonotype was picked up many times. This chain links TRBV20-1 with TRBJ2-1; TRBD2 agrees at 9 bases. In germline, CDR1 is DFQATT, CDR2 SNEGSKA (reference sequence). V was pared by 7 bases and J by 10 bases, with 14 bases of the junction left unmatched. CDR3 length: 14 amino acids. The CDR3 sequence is CSVSGLAPTGEQFF. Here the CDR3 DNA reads TGCAGTGTCTCGGGACTAGCACCTACAGGGGAGCAGTTCTTC.

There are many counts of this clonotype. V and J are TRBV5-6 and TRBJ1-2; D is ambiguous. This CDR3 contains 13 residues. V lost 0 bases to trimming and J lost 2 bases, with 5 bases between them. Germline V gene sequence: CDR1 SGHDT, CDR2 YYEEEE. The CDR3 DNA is TGTGCCAGCAGCTTGGGGCAGAACTATGGCTACACCTTC. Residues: CASSLGQNYGYTF.

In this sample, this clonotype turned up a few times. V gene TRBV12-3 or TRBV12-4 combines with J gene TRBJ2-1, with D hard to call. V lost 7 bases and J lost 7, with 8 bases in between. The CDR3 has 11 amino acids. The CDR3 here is CASIRRNEQFF. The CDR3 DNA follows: TGTGCCAGCATTCGTAGGAATGAGCAGTTCTTC.

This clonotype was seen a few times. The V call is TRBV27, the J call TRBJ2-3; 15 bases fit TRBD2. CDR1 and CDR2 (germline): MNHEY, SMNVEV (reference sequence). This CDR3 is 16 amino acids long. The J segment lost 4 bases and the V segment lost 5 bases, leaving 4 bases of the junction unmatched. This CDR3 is CASSTGLAGGSDTQYF. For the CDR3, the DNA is TGTGCCAGCAGTACCGGACTAGCGGGAGGGTCAGATACGCAGTATTTT.

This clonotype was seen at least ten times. CDR3 region: CSASPRAGGTDTQYF. The CDR3 bases are TGCAGTGCTAGTCCCCGCGCGGGGGGCACAGATACGCAGTATTTT. V and J are TRBV20-1 and TRBJ2-3; 7 nucleotides match TRBD2. The CDR3 extends over 15 amino acids. Germline lookup yields CDR1 DFQATT and CDR2 SNEGSKA (reference sequence). Unmatched junction bases numbered 7, after V lost 3 bases and J lost 1 base.

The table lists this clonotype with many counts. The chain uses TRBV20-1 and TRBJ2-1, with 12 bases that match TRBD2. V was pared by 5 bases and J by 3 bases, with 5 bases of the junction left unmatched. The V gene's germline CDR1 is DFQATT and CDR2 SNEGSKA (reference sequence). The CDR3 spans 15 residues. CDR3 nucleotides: TGCAGTGCTGCTCGGACTAGCGGGATCTACAATGAGCAGTTCTTC. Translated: CSAARTSGIYNEQFF.

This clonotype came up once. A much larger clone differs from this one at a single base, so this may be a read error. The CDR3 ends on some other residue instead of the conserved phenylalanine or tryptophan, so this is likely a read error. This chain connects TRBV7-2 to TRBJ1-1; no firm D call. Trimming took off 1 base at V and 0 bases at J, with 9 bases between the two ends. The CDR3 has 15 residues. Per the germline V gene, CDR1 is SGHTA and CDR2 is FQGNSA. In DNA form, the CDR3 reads TGTGCCAGCAGCTTAGGCGGCAGCTTGAACACTGAAGCTTTCATT. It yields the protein CASSLGGSLNTEAFI.

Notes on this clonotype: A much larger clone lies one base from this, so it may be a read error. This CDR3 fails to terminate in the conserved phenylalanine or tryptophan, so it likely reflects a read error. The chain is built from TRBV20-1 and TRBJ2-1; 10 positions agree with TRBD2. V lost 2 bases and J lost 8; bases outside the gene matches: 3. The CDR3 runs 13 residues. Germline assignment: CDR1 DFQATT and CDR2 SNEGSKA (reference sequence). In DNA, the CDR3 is TGCAGTGCTAGACCTAGCGGGAGCCATGAGCAGTTCCTC. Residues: CSARPSGSHEQFL.

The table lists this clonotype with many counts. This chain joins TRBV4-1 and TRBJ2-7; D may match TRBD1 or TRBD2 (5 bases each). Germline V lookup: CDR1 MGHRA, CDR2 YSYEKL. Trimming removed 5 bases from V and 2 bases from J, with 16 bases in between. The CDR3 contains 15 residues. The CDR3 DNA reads TGCGCCAGCAGCGCCACCATGGGGACCCCCTACGAGCAGTACTTC. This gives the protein CASSATMGTPYEQYF.

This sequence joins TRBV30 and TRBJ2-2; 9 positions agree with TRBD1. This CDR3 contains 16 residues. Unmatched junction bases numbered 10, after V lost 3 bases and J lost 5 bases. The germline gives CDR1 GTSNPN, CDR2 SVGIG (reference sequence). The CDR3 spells CAWRGPGQGNTGELFF. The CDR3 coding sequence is TGTGCCTGGAGGGGACCGGGACAGGGTAATACCGGGGAGCTGTTTTTT.

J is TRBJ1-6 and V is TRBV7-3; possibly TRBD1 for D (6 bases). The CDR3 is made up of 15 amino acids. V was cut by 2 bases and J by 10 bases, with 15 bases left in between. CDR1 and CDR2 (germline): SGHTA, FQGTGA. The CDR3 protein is CASSLGSRGDSPLHF. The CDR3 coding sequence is TGTGCCAGCAGCTTAGGCTCCAGGGGAGACTCACCCCTCCACTTT.

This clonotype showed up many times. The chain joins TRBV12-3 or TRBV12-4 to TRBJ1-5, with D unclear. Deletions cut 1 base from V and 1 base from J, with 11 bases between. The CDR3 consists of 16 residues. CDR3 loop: CASSLGGIASNQPQHF. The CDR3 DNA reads TGTGCCAGCAGTTTAGGAGGGATCGCGAGCAATCAGCCCCAGCATTTT.

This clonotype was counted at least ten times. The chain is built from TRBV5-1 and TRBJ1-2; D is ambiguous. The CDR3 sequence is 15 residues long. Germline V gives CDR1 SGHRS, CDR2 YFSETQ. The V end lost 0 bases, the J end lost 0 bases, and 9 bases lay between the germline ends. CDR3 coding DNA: TGCGCCAGCAGCTTGGCCGGCAGCCCTAACTATGGCTACACCTTC. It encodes CASSLAGSPNYGYTF.

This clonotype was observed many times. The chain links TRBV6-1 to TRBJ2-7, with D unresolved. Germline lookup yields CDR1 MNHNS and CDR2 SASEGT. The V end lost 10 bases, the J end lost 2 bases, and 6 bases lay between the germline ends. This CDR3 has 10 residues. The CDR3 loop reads CATGTYEQYF. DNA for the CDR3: TGTGCCACTGGAACCTACGAGCAGTACTTC.

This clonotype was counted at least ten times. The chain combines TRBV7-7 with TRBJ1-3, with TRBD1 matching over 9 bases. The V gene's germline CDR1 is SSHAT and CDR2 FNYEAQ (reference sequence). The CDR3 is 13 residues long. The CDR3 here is CATTGGPGNTIYF. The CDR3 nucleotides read TGTGCTACCACAGGGGGCCCTGGAAACACCATATATTTT.

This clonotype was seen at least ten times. The CDR3 bases are TGTGCCAGCAGTGAAACAGGGGGATGGAGTAAGGACACTGAAGCTTTCTTT. As protein: CASSETGGWSKDTEAFF. The rearrangement links TRBV2 to TRBJ1-1; 8 nucleotides match TRBD1. This CDR3 is 17 amino acids long. Germline CDR1 SNHLY, CDR2 FYNNEI. Trimming removed 2 bases from V and 3 bases from J; junction bases left unmatched: 11.

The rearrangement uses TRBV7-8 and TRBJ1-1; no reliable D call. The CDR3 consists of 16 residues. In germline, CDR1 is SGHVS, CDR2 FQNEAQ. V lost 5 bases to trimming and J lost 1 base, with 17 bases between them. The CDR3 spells CASSRRVASGNTEAFF. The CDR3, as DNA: TGTGCCAGCAGCCGACGGGTCGCCTCCGGGAACACTGAAGCTTTCTTT. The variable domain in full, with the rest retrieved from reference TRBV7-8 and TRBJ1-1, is GAGVSQSPRYKVAKRGQDVALRCDPISGHVSLFWYQQALGQGPEFLTYFQNEAQLDKSGLPSDRFFAERPEGSVSTLKIQRTQQEDSAVYLCASSRRVASGNTEAFFGQGTRLTVV.

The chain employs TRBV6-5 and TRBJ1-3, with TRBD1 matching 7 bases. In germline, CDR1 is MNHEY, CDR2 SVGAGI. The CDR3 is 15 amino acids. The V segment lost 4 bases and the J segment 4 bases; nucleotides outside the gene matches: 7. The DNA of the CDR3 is TGTGCCAGCAGTTTATCCGGGACAGAAGGAAACACCATATATTTT. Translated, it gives CASSLSGTEGNTIYF.

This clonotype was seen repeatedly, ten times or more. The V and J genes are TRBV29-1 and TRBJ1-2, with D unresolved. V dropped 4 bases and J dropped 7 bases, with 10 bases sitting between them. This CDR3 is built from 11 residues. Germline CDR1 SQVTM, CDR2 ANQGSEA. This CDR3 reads CSVAEGGGYTF. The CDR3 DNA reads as TGCAGCGTTGCGGAGGGCGGTGGCTACACCTTC.

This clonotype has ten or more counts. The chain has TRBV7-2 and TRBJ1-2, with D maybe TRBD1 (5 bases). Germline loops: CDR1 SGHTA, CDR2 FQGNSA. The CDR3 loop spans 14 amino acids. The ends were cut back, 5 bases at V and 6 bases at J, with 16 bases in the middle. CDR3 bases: TGTGCCAGCAGCCCGGACACCATGCCCCATGGCTACACCTTC. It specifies CASSPDTMPHGYTF.

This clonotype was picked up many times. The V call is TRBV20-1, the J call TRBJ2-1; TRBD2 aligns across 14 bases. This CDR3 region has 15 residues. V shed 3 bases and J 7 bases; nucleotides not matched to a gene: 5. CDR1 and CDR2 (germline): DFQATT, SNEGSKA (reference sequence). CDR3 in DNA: TGCAGTGCTAGTGGGACTAGCGGGAGCTTGAATGAGCAGTTCTTC. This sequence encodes CSASGTSGSLNEQFF.

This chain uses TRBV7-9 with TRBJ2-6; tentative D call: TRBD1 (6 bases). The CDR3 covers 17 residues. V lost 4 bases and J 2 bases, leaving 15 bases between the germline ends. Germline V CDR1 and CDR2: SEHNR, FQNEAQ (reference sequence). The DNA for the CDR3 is TGTGCCAGCAGCTCATACGGACAGCGAACTGGGGCCAACGTCCTGACTTTC. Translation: CASSSYGQRTGANVLTF.

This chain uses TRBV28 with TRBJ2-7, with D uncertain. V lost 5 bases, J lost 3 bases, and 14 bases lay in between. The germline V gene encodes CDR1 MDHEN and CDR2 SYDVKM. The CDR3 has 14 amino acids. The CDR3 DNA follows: TGTGCCAGCAGTCCCGGCCCCAGATACTACGAGCAGTACTTC. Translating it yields CASSPGPRYYEQYF.

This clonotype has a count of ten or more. The CDR3 region is CASTRGWGDTQYF. Here the CDR3 DNA reads TGTGCCAGCACCAGGGGCTGGGGAGATACGCAGTATTTT. This chain joins TRBV2 and TRBJ2-3; the D gene is possibly TRBD1 (6 bases). Germline CDR1 is SNHLY and CDR2 is FYNNEI. V was pared by 7 bases and J by 5 bases, with 13 bases between. The CDR3 totals 13 residues.

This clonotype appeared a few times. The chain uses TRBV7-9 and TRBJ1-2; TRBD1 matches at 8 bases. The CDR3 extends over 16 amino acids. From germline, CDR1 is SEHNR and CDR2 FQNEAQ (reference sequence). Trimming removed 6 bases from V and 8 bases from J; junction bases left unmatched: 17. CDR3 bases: TGTGCCAGCAGACCTACCTCCCCGACAGGGGAAGGCGGCTACACCTTC. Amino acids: CASRPTSPTGEGGYTF.

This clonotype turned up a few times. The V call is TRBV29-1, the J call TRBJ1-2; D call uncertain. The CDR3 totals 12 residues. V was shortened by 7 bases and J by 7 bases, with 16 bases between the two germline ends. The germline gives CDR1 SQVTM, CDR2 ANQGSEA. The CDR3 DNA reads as TGCAGCGGAGAACTACTAGCAAGTGGCTACACCTTC. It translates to CSGELLASGYTF. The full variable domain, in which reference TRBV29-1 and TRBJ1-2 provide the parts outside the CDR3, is SAVISQKPSRDICQRGTSLTIQCQVDSQVTMMFWYRQQPGQSLTLIATANQGSEATYESGFVIDKFPISRPNLTFSTLTVSNMSPEDSSIYLCSGELLASGYTFGSGTRLTVV.

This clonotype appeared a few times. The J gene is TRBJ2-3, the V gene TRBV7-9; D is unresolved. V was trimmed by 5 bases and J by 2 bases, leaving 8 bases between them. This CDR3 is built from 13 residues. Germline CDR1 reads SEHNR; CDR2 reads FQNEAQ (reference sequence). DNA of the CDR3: TGTGCCAGCAGCATTTCAACCACAGATACGCAGTATTTT. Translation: CASSISTTDTQYF.

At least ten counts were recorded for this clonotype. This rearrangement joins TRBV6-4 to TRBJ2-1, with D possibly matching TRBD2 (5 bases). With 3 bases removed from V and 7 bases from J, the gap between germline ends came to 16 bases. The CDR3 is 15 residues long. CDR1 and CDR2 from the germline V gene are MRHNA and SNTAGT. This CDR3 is CASSEHSTDFNEQFF. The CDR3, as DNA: TGTGCCAGCAGTGAGCACTCGACGGACTTTAATGAGCAGTTCTTC.